A selection of T cell receptor beta chains follows, all from one sample in a study of identifying expanded T cells in peripheral blood. The protocol was immunoSEQ multiplex PCR, while the TCRdb copy is restricted to in-frame clones and leaves out a portion. Found here are about 78,000 clones, more than 75% of them singletons; the top ten hold around a fifth. Sequenced input: blood. Every receptor here comes from a person aged 18-70 years in good health. The CDR3 runs from the conserved cysteine through the conserved F or W.

v_gene,CDR3aa
TRBV21-1,CASSKRGHYNEQFF
TRBV29-1,CSGGMGETQYF
TRBV4-3,CASSQDPGKGGGVGQETQYF
TRBV6-5,CASKTGPYEQYF
TRBV5-4,CASSLTGGWGEQYF
TRBV7-9,CASSFRSEGGNTGELFF
TRBV27,CASSFGGDFNEQYF
TRBV5-1,CASSFGRVNTEAFF
TRBV6-6,CASGSGKNEQFF
TRBV10-1,CASSESPSGPIEQYF
TRBV13,CASSFRQGMYQETQYF
TRBV7-9,CASSAQDSSSEAFF
TRBV19,CASRTRGGTSSEAFF
TRBV6-5,CASSYEAGNTEAFF
TRBV5-1,CASSLDPGVDTQYF
TRBV2,CASSEGAGGNQPQHF
TRBV30,CAWSVQGRSNEKLFF
TRBV19,CASSLASGTVYNEAGNTIYF
TRBV7-6,CASSLRLSGGPDTQYF
TRBV6-4,CASSEDFGSYNEQFF
TRBV5-4,CASSLEAGSDEQYF
TRBV2,CASSESFEQFF
TRBV27,CASSYAGVRETQYF
TRBV30,CAWSVRENTEAFF
TRBV2,CASSRTSGGLYNEQFF
TRBV19,CASRDPNVADTQYF
TRBV7-2,CASSDAVLVQGSDYGYTF
TRBV15,CATSRDSGGANEQFF
TRBV5-6,CASSPGAGPNQPQHF
TRBV18,CASSFAGTMNTEAFF
TRBV29-1,CSSLTGSADTQYF
TRBV7-9,CASSRVGLYEQYF
TRBV20-1,CSAHKETQYF
TRBV18,CASSPRSGGAETQYF
TRBV6-1,CASSRAGTGRETQYF
TRBV5-1,CASGEPPADTQYF
TRBV18,CASSPYRENTEAFF
TRBV27,CASSFGGGTDTQYF
TRBV9,CASSVSQGFDEKLFF
TRBV5-1,CASTPDRERGPFYGYTF
TRBV5-4,CASSLTAKNTEAFF
TRBV7-9,CASSLVSAGNTIYF
TRBV5-5,CASTRDLKSSYNSPLHF
TRBV23-1,CASSPGDYSYEQYF
TRBV9,CASSTVSGVEAFF
TRBV28,CASSSFLTGQNYEQYF
TRBV6-1,CASSELDRTFNSPLHF
TRBV7-2,CASSFRGNSPLHF
TRBV28,CASSLADSNQPQHF
TRBV28,CASSTRGGPTDTQYF
TRBV30,CAWSPDAGGNTIYF
TRBV4-3,CASSQDAAGGDTEAFF
TRBV7-2,CASSPSRGQGRVGYTF
TRBV15,CATSRVYGDDQPQHF